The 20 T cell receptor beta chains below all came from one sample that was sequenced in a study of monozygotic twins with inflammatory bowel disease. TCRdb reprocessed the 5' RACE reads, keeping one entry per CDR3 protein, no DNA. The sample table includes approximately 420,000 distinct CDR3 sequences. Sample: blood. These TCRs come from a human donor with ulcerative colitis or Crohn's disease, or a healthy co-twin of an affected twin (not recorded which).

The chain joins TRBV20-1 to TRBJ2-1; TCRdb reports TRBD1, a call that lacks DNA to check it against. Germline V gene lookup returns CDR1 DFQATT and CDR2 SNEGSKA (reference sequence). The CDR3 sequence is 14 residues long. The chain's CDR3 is CSAREAGSYNEQFF.

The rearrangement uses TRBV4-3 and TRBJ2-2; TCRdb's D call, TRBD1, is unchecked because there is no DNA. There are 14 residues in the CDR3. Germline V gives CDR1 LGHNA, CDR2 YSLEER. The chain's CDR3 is CASSQGRGFGELFF.

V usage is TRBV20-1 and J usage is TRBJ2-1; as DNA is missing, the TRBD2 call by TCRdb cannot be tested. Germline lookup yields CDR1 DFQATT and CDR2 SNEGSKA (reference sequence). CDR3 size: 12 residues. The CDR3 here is CSGGLAGFEQFF.

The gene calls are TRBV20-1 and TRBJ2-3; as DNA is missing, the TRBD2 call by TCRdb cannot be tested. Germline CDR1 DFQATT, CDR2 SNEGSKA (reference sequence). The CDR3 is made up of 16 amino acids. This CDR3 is CSAMSPSGTYTDTQYF.

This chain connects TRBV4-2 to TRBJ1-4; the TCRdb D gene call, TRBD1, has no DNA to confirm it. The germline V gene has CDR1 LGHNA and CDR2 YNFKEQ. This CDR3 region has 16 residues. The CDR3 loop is CASSRGGIGMSEKLFF.

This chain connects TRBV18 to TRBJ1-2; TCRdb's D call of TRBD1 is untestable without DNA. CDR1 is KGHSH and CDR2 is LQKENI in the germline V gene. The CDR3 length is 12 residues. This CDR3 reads CASSGATYGYTF.

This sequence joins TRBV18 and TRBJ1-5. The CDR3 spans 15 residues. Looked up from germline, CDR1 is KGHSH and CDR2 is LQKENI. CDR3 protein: CASSPFPGRAQPQHF.

The CDR3 region is CASSHGQGVYEQFF. V usage is TRBV5-1 and J usage is TRBJ2-1; TCRdb's D call, TRBD1, is unchecked because there is no DNA. Germline CDR1 and CDR2: SGHRS and YFSETQ. This CDR3 is 14 amino acids long.

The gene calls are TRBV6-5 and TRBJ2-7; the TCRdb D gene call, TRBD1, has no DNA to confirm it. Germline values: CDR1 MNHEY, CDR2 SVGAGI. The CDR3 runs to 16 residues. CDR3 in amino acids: CASSSKGQRSSYEQYF.

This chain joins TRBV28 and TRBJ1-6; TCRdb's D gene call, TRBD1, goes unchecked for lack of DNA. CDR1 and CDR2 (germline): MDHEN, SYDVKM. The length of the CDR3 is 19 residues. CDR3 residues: CASSWGQGNRGSYNSPLHF.

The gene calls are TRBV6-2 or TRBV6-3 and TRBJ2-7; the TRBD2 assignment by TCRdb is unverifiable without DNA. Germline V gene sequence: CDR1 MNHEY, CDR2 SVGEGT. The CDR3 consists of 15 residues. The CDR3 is CASSLLAGGTYEQYF.

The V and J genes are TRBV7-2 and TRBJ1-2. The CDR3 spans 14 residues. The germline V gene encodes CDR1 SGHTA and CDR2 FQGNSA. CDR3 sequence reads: CASSLERLTYGYTF.

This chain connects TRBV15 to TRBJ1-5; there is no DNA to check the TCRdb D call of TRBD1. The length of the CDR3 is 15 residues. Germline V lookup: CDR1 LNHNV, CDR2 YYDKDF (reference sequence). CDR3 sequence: CATSRDRGDFQPQHF.

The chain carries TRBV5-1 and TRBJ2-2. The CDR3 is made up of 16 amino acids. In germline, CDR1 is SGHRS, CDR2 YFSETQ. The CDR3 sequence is CASSLAPSTNTGELFF.

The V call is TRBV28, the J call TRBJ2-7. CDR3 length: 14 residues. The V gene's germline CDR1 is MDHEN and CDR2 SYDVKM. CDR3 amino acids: CASSLGYNNYEQYF. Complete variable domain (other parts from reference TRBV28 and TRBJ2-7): DVKVTQSSRYLVKRTGEKVFLECVQDMDHENMFWYRQDPGLGLRLIYFSYDVKMKEKGDIPEGYSVSREKKERFSLILESASTNQTSMYLCASSLGYNNYEQYFGPGTRLTVT.

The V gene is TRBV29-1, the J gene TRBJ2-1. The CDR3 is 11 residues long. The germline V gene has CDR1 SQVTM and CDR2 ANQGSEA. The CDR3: CSVGGGHEQFF.

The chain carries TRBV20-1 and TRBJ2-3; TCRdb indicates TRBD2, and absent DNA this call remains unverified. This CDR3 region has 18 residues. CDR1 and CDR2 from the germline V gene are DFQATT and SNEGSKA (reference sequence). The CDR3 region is CSAARLAGGPGFTDTQYF.

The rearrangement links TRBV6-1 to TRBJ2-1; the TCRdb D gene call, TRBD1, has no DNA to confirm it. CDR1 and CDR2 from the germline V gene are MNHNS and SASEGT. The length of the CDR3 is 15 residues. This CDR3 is CASSKSGGPYNEQFF.

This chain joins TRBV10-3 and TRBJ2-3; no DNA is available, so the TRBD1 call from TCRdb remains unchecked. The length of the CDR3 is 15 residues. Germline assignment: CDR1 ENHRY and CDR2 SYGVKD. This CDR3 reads CATKSSAGVGDTQYF.

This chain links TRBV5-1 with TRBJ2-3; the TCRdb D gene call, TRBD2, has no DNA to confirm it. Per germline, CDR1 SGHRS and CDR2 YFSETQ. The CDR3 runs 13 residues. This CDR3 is CASSSSPEYTQYF.